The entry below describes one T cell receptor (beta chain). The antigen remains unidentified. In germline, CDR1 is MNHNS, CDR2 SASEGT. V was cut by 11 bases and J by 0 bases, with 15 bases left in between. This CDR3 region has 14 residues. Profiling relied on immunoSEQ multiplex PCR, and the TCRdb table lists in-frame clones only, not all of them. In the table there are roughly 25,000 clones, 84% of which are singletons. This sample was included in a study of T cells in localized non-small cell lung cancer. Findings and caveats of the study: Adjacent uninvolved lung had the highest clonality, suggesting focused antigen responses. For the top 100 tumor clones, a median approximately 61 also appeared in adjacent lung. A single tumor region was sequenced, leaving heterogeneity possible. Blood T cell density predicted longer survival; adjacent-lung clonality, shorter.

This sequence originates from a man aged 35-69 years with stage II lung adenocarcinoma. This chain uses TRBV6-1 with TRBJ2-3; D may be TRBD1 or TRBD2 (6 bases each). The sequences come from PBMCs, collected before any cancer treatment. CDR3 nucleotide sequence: TGTGCCGCTCGGAGGGACACTAGCACAGATACGCAGTATTTT. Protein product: CAARRDTSTDTQYF.